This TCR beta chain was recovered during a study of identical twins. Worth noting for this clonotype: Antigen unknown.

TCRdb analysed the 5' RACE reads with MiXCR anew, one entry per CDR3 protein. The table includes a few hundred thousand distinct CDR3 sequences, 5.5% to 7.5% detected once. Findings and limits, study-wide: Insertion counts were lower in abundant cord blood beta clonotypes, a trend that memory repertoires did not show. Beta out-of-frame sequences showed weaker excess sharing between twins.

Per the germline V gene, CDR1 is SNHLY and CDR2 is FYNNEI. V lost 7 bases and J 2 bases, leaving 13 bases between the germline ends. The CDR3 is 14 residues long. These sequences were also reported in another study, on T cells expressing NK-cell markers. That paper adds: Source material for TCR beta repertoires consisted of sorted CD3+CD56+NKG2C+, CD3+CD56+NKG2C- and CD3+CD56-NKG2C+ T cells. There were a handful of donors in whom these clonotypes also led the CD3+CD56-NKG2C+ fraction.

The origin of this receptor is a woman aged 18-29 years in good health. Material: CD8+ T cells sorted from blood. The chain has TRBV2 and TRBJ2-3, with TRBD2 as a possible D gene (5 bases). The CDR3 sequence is CASTAKGLTDTQYF. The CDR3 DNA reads TGTGCCAGCACCGCTAAAGGACTCACAGATACGCAGTATTTT.